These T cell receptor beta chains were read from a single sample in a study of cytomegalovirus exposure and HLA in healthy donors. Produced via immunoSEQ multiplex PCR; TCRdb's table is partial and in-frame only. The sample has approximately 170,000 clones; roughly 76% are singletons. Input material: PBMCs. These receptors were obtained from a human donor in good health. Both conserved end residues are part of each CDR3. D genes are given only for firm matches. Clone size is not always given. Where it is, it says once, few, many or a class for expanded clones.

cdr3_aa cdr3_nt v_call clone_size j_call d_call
CASSYSWTKNQPQHF TGTGCCAGCAGTTACTCATGGACAAAGAATCAGCCCCAGCATTTT TRBV6-5 NA TRBJ1-5 NA
CASSLMTGRSGNTIYF TGTGCCAGCAGCTTGATGACAGGACGCTCTGGAAACACCATATATTTT TRBV5-6 NA TRBJ1-3 NA
CASIQGQATDTQYF TGTGCCAGCATCCAAGGACAGGCCACAGATACGCAGTATTTT TRBV6-1 few TRBJ2-3 TRBD1
CASSPGGEIGSTF TGTGCCAGCAGCCCCGGGGGGGAGATTGGATCCACCTTC TRBV9 NA TRBJ1-2 NA
CASSLYLYEQYF TGTGCCAGCAGCTTATATTTATACGAGCAGTACTTC TRBV7-9 NA TRBJ2-7 NA
CASSTRTGSTEAFF TGTGCCAGCAGTACACGGACAGGATCGACTGAAGCTTTCTTT TRBV6-4 once TRBJ1-1 TRBD1
CASSPTAGGAPAFF TGTGCTAGCAGCCCCACCGCAGGGGGCGCCCCGGCTTTCTTT TRBV7-7 NA TRBJ1-1 TRBD1
CASSDWLAGGPSTDTQYF TGTGCCAGCAGTGATTGGCTAGCGGGGGGACCTAGCACAGATACGCAGTATTTT TRBV6-1 NA TRBJ2-3 TRBD2
CASSGVYTGELFF TGTGCCAGTAGCGGGGTGTACACCGGGGAGCTGTTTTTT TRBV19 once TRBJ2-2 NA
CASSLGSGGSTDTQYF TGTGCCAGCAGCTTAGGGTCGGGGGGAAGCACAGATACGCAGTATTTT TRBV7-3 NA TRBJ2-3 TRBD2
CASSVAGGGGTYEQYF TGTGCCAGCAGCGTAGCTGGAGGGGGGGGGACCTACGAGCAGTACTTC TRBV9 NA TRBJ2-7 NA
CAISEGLAGGLTDTQYF TGTGCCATCAGTGAAGGACTAGCGGGGGGGTTGACAGATACGCAGTATTTT TRBV10-3 NA TRBJ2-3 TRBD2
CASSETGNQPQHF TGTGCCAGCAGTGAAACAGGCAATCAGCCCCAGCATTTT TRBV6-1 NA TRBJ1-5 NA